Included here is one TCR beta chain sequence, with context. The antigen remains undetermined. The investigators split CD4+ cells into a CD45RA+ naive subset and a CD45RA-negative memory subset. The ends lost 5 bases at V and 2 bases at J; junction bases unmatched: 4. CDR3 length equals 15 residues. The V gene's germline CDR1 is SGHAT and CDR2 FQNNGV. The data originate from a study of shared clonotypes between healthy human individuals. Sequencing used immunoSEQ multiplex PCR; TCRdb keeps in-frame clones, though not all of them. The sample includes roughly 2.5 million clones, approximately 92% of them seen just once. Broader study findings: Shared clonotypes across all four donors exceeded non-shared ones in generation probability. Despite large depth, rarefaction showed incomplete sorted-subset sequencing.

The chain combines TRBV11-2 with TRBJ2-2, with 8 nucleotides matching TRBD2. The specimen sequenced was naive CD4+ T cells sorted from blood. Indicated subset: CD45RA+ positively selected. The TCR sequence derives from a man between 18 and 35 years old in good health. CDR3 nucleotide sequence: TGTGCCAGCAGCGCCGCGGGGGGTAACACCGGGGAGCTGTTTTTT. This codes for CASSAAGGNTGELFF.